This TCR beta chain is from a study of T cell repertoires in cytomegalovirus infection. Across the whole study: Matching HLA type, along with CMV infection, was indicated by public TCR beta signatures.

Study findings and constraints: CMV carriers with the relevant HLA were identified by cumulative public TCR beta family frequency. HLA-C-restricted TCR beta clonotypes specific for CMV led the ex vivo response.

This clonotype was counted many times. Its antigen is as yet unknown. TCRdb reanalysed the reads using MiXCR and keeps one entry per CDR3 protein. Among about 490,000 distinct CDR3 sequences, 16% were seen once, and the ten largest hold approximately 24%. The CDR3 length is 21 residues. Germline V gives CDR1 SGHTA, CDR2 FQGNSA. The trim removed 3 bases at V and 3 bases at J, leaving 23 bases unmatched. The source is a human donor in good health (CMV status not recorded). Some clones in this sample may be carry-over from other donors' samples. Sequences were obtained from CD8+ T cells from PBMCs. The chain recombines TRBV7-2 with TRBJ1-1; 9 bases map to TRBD1. The CDR3 loop reads CASSFRTGVSHYQQEDTEAFF. As DNA, the CDR3 is TGTGCCAGCAGCTTTAGGACAGGGGTTTCACATTACCAGCAGGAGGACACTGAAGCTTTCTTT. Complete variable domain (other parts from reference TRBV7-2 and TRBJ1-1): GAGVSQSPSNKVTEKGKDVELRCDPISGHTALYWYRQSLGQGLEFLIYFQGNSAPDKSGLPSDRFSAERTGGSVSTLTIQRTQQEDSAVYLCASSFRTGVSHYQQEDTEAFFGQGTRLTVV.